What follows are 17 T cell receptor beta chains derived from one specimen sequenced in a study of blood T cell repertoires in COVID-19. The data were produced by immunoSEQ multiplex PCR, yet TCRdb's version contains in-frame clones alone and is incomplete. The data contain some 280,000 clones, 70% to 90% of them seen just once; the ten biggest clones take up 4.1%. Sequenced material: peripheral blood. These receptors originate from a woman in her 50s with active or convalescent COVID-19.

The rearrangement joins TRBV12-5 to TRBJ2-7; D is unresolved. The germline gives CDR1 LGHNT, CDR2 FRNRAP. V was clipped by 1 base and J by 6 bases, with 4 bases between them. The length of the CDR3 is 11 residues. The CDR3 bases are TGTGCTAGTGGTTTGGCTCTCGAGCAGTACTTC. This gives the protein CASGLALEQYF.

This chain connects TRBV5-4 to TRBJ2-2, with D unclear. Germline V gene data show CDR1 as SGHNT and CDR2 as YYREEE (reference sequence). The ends were cut back, 4 bases at V and 1 base at J, with 14 bases in the middle. The CDR3 spans 16 residues. Here the CDR3 reads CASSPRVHGNTGELFF. Written as DNA, the CDR3 is TGTGCCAGCAGCCCTCGGGTCCACGGGAACACCGGGGAGCTGTTTTTT.

This sequence joins TRBV6-6 and TRBJ1-6; 8 positions agree with TRBD1. Germline V CDR1 and CDR2: MNHNY, SVGAGI (reference sequence). V was clipped by 6 bases and J by 6 bases; unmatched bases: 13. CDR3 length equals 17 residues. The CDR3 bases are TGTGCCAGCAGCCGACCTCAGACAGGGGTTGGTAATTCACCCCTCCACTTT. Its translation is CASSRPQTGVGNSPLHF.

This rearrangement joins TRBV3-1 (or the pseudogene TRBV3-2) to TRBJ2-1, with 7 bases matching TRBD2. Per the germline V gene, CDR1 is LGHDT and CDR2 is YNNKEL (reference sequence). The ends lost 7 bases at V and 1 base at J; junction bases unmatched: 7. The CDR3 runs 15 residues. The chain's CDR3 is CASTPSGTSYNEQFF. CDR3 sequence (DNA): TGTGCCAGCACCCCGAGCGGGACTTCCTACAATGAGCAGTTCTTC.

As for this clone: The same CDR3 arises from other DNA sequences in this sample as well. The gene calls are TRBV5-1 and TRBJ1-1, with 8 bases matching TRBD1. With V trimmed by 0 bases and J by 4 bases, 5 bases remained unmatched. Germline values: CDR1 SGHRS, CDR2 YFSETQ. This CDR3 has 15 amino acids. The CDR3: CASSLAGQGGTEAFF. The CDR3 DNA reads TGCGCCAGCAGCTTGGCCGGACAGGGTGGCACTGAAGCTTTCTTT.

This rearrangement joins TRBV27 to TRBJ1-1; D uncertain. The CDR3 is 14 amino acids. Trimming took off 3 bases at V and 3 bases at J, with 11 bases between the two ends. From germline, CDR1 is MNHEY and CDR2 SMNVEV (reference sequence). CDR3 nucleotides: TGTGCCAGCAGTTTGATAGGAGAGGACACTGAAGCTTTCTTT. This codes for CASSLIGEDTEAFF.

This chain's CDR3 is CTSSHASGTRDYNEQFF. As DNA, the CDR3 is TGCACCAGCAGCCACGCCTCGGGGACTAGAGACTACAATGAGCAGTTCTTC. This chain links TRBV1 with TRBJ2-1; TRBD2 was called by the table and not checked on the DNA. TRBV1 is given as a pseudogene. The CDR3 covers 17 residues.

The count of this clone is one. This rearrangement joins TRBV28 to TRBJ1-2; D is possibly TRBD1 (6 bases). Trimming took 7 bases from V and 3 from J, leaving 15 bases between them. The germline gives CDR1 MDHEN, CDR2 SYDVKM. The CDR3 covers 14 residues. The DNA for the CDR3 is TGTGCCAGCACAAAAAATGACAGGTACTATGGCTACACCTTC. It yields the protein CASTKNDRYYGYTF.

J is TRBJ2-3 and V is TRBV18; 8 bases are shared with TRBD2. Germline V CDR1 and CDR2: KGHSH, LQKENI. V lost 5 bases, J lost 0 bases, and 13 bases stayed unmatched. This CDR3 region has 18 residues. The CDR3 loop reads CASSTVPGSGKSTDTQYF. The DNA of the CDR3 is TGTGCCAGCTCAACTGTCCCGGGTAGCGGGAAAAGCACAGATACGCAGTATTTT.

This chain's CDR3 is CASTLGIFTGNTIYF. Here the CDR3 DNA reads TGTGCCAGCACTCTAGGTATTTTCACCGGAAACACCATATATTTT. This chain connects TRBV6-5 to TRBJ1-3, with no clear D. The CDR3 spans 15 residues. Trimming stripped 7 bases from V and 4 bases from J, with 17 bases between. Germline CDR1 is MNHEY and CDR2 is SVGAGI.

The rearrangement joins TRBV7-6 to TRBJ1-6, with 8 nucleotides matching TRBD1. The germline CDR1 and CDR2 sequences are SGHVS and FNYEAQ. This CDR3 has 15 amino acids. V shed 5 bases and J 7 bases; nucleotides not matched to a gene: 7. CDR3 loop: CASSRGQGMNSPLHF. The DNA for the CDR3 is TGTGCCAGCAGCCGCGGACAGGGTATGAATTCACCCCTCCACTTT.

The CDR3 DNA is TGTGCCAGCAGCCCGAACGTCGGGCTAGCGGGAAGGGGAAGCACAGATACGCAGTATTTT. Translation: CASSPNVGLAGRGSTDTQYF. J is TRBJ2-3 and V is TRBV9; 9 nucleotides agree with TRBD2. Germline V lookup: CDR1 SGDLS, CDR2 YYNGEE. V gave up 4 bases and J gave up 0 bases; unmatched junction bases: 18. CDR3 length: 20 amino acids.

Only a few counts were recorded for this clone. The chain joins TRBV7-9 to TRBJ2-7, with 12 bases identical to TRBD2. This CDR3 region has 16 residues. The trim removed 5 bases at V and 2 bases at J, leaving 7 bases unmatched. Germline CDR1 is SEHNR and CDR2 is FQNEAQ (reference sequence). CDR3 sequence: CASSLGTSGWTYEQYF. CDR3 nucleotide sequence: TGTGCCAGCAGCCTCGGGACTAGCGGGTGGACCTACGAGCAGTACTTC.

The J gene is TRBJ2-6, the V gene TRBV27; 7 bases are a match to TRBD2. Trimming at V came to 5 bases and at J to 0 bases, leaving 13 bases not matched to a gene. From germline, CDR1 is MNHEY and CDR2 SMNVEV (reference sequence). The CDR3 extends over 19 amino acids. CDR3 sequence reads: CASSPLGAGANSGANVLTF. Written as DNA, the CDR3 is TGTGCCAGCAGTCCCCTTGGGGCGGGAGCCAACTCTGGGGCCAACGTCCTGACTTTC. The whole variable domain, filled in from reference TRBV27 and TRBJ2-6, reads EAQVTQNPRYLITVTGKKLTVTCSQNMNHEYMSWYRQDPGLGLRQIYYSMNVEVTDKGDVPEGYKVSRKEKRNFPLILESPSPNQTSLYFCASSPLGAGANSGANVLTFGAGSRLTVL.

V and J are TRBV4-1 and TRBJ2-3; weak D call: TRBD2 (5 bases). Trimming took 4 bases from V and 2 from J, leaving 10 bases between them. Germline loops: CDR1 MGHRA, CDR2 YSYEKL. This CDR3 contains 14 residues. In nucleotides, the CDR3 is TGCGCCAGCAGCCCTGAGGGCCACACAGATACGCAGTATTTT. Its translation is CASSPEGHTDTQYF.

The chain carries TRBV28 and TRBJ2-7, with D unresolved. V dropped 3 bases and J dropped 4 bases, with 13 bases sitting between them. CDR1 MDHEN and CDR2 SYDVKM come from the germline V gene. This CDR3 has 14 residues. Here the CDR3 DNA reads TGTGCCAGCAGTTTGACCCCTCAAGCGTACGAGCAGTACTTC. Its protein product is CASSLTPQAYEQYF. The variable domain in full, with the rest retrieved from reference TRBV28 and TRBJ2-7, is DVKVTQSSRYLVKRTGEKVFLECVQDMDHENMFWYRQDPGLGLRLIYFSYDVKMKEKGDIPEGYSVSREKKERFSLILESASTNQTSMYLCASSLTPQAYEQYFGPGTRLTVT.

The chain recombines TRBV27 with TRBJ2-5; no definite D call. Germline V gene lookup returns CDR1 MNHEY and CDR2 SMNVEV (reference sequence). CDR3 length equals 14 residues. V dropped 4 bases and J dropped 7 bases, with 16 bases sitting between them. CDR3 sequence reads: CASSSSLGPRTQYF. In DNA, the CDR3 is TGTGCCAGCAGTTCCAGTCTTGGGCCCCGGACCCAGTACTTC.